The rows below give T cell receptor beta chains drawn from one sample of a study of chemoradiotherapy in HPV16-positive cancers. TCRdb's table, derived via immunoSEQ multiplex PCR, lists solely in-frame clones and lacks some. The table includes 1,000 or so clones, over 60% detected once. This sample comprised tumor tissue, obtained from a patient who underwent chemoradiotherapy. These receptors all stem from a human donor with HPV-associated anogenital cancer. Each CDR3 is given with its conserved first and last residue. Each record gives: V gene, CDR3 protein.

V: TRBV9
CDR3: CASSVTTGTTDTQYF

V: TRBV6-5
CDR3: CASSYSIPPIRSPLHF

V: TRBV28
CDR3: CASSPIGGDPNYGYTF

V: TRBV5-6
CDR3: CASSLQGAREQFF

V: TRBV18
CDR3: CASSPTRVAGNTDTQYF

V: TRBV7-9
CDR3: CASSLAGEDTEAFF

V: TRBV9
CDR3: CASSTSGKPNEQFF

V: TRBV9
CDR3: CASSAHFGSNTGELFF

V: TRBV5-1
CDR3: CASRRLATDTQYF

V: TRBV5-8
CDR3: CASRSGTGVRYEQYF

V: TRBV4-3
CDR3: CASSQRTGREQYF